The sequence of this TCR beta chain was determined in a study of blood T cell repertoires in COVID-19. Whole-study context: PBMCs, B-cell-depleted T cells, or T cells were the source of the cDNA or gDNA that made up the material.

Germline V lookup: CDR1 LGHNA, CDR2 YNFKEQ. This CDR3 spans 14 amino acids. J gave up 1 base and V 6 bases, and 3 bases lay outside the gene matches. The table came from immunoSEQ multiplex PCR; TCRdb's copy has only in-frame clones and leaves some out. The table includes 65,000 or so clones, 86% detected once. The chain employs TRBV4-2 and TRBJ2-3; 8 positions agree with TRBD1. This receptor was identified in a man aged 50-59 years with active COVID-19. The material sequenced was peripheral blood. The CDR3 nucleotides are TGTGCCAGCAGTCAGGGGGCGGGCACAGATACGCAGTATTTT. This gives the protein CASSQGAGTDTQYF.